This TCR beta chain was obtained from a study of CD8+ T cells in alopecia areata. About the research overall: Treatment of the treated patients consisted of oral tofacitinib, 5 to 10 mg twice daily.

RNA extraction was followed by reverse transcription into cDNA, which acted as the sequencing template. Sequencing used immunoSEQ multiplex PCR; TCRdb keeps in-frame clones, though not all of them. The sample includes around 250,000 clones, roughly two thirds seen only once; the top ten take 1% to 1.5%. About this clone itself: Its specificity is not known.

Study-wide points: Relative to normal scalp, lesional scalp, especially alopecia totalis/universalis, showed higher clonality.

The TCR originated in a human donor with alopecia areata. The sequencing used CD4+ T cells sorted from blood, collected at week 0.

The CDR3 region has the DNA TGCAGCGTTGTGCCCCAAACAAGGCCCTATGGCTACACCTTC. It yields the protein CSVVPQTRPYGYTF. The V gene is TRBV29-1, the J gene TRBJ1-2; unclear D gene. The ends were cut back, 4 bases at V and 4 bases at J, with 16 bases in the middle. The length of the CDR3 is 14 residues. Germline lookup yields CDR1 SQVTM and CDR2 ANQGSEA.